The T cell receptor (beta chain) described here comes from a study of CD8+ T cells in alopecia areata. Study-wide findings and caveats: Under tofacitinib, numerous expanded lesional clonotypes remained detectable in scalp and blood. Affected scalp, especially in alopecia totalis/universalis, had a higher clonality than normal scalp did.

RNA was extracted and reverse transcribed into cDNA as the sequencing template. This table comes from immunoSEQ multiplex PCR, and its TCRdb copy is limited to in-frame clones, with some not included. The sample has approximately 110,000 clones, about three fifths seen once. As to treatment: oral pan-JAK inhibitor, 5-10 mg twice daily. Samples from alopecia areata patients were lesional scalp punch biopsies and peripheral blood. PBMCs were stained for CD3, CD4 and CD8, and CD4+ and CD8+ T cells were sorted. As concerns this clone: The antigen is not known.

Trimming stripped 1 base from V and 2 bases from J, with 7 bases between. The CDR3 length is 13 residues. From germline, CDR1 is SGHRS and CDR2 YFSETQ. This receptor was obtained from a human donor with alopecia areata. This specimen consisted of CD8+ T cells sorted from blood, obtained at week 24, from a patient treated with tofacitinib. The J gene is TRBJ2-7, the V gene TRBV5-1, with D perhaps TRBD1 (6 bases). The CDR3 DNA is TGCGCCAGCAGCTTGCCAGGGGCCTACGAGCAGTACTTC. Protein product: CASSLPGAYEQYF.